Below, 15 T cell receptor beta chains from the same sample are listed, as sequenced in a study of post-analysis software for immune sequencing data. The study's findings and limits: TRBV5-6, TRBV5-1 and TRBV20-1 belonged to a set of five TRBV segments that were more frequent in patients than controls.

Incorporated into the TCR beta cDNA libraries were unique molecular identifiers, which served to reduce PCR and sequencing biases. TCRdb re-called the PCR reads with MiXCR, one entry per CDR3 protein. The sample has more than 450,000 distinct CDR3 sequences, roughly 34% seen once. No antigen has been identified for these receptors. Sequencing was performed on blood. Source of these receptors: a girl aged 2-17 years with multiple sclerosis.

This clonotype came up a few times. This CDR3 reads CSAKRGDGDNSPLHF. CDR3 in DNA: TGCAGTGCGAAGAGGGGGGACGGGGATAATTCACCCCTCCACTTT. The chain is built from TRBV20-1 and TRBJ1-6; TRBD1 is a possible D gene (6 bases). V lost 6 bases and J lost 5, with 17 bases in between. The CDR3 runs 15 residues. Germline V gene lookup returns CDR1 DFQATT and CDR2 SNEGSKA (reference sequence).

The V call is TRBV7-6, the J call TRBJ1-6; TRBD1 agrees at 10 bases. This CDR3 has 17 amino acids. The germline gives CDR1 SGHVS, CDR2 FNYEAQ. V dropped 2 bases and J dropped 7; count of bases not matched to a gene: 8. CDR3 amino acids: CASSLYVAGQGNSPLHF. The CDR3 DNA sequence: TGTGCCAGCAGCTTATATGTTGCGGGACAGGGGAATTCACCCCTCCACTTT.

This clonotype was observed a single time. The rearrangement joins TRBV11-1 to TRBJ2-5; 8 bases are shared with TRBD1. Germline-derived CDR1 and CDR2 are SGHAT and FQDESV (reference sequence). V lost 3 bases to trimming and J lost 2 bases; unmatched junction nucleotides: 8. This CDR3 is 16 amino acids long. The CDR3 loop reads CASSFPSRGRQETQYF. In nucleotides, the CDR3 is TGTGCCAGCAGCTTCCCTAGCAGGGGGCGGCAAGAGACCCAGTACTTC.

This chain uses TRBV6-1 with TRBJ1-5; a weak D match, TRBD1 (6 bases). The CDR3 spans 15 residues. V lost 7 bases and J 7 bases, leaving 20 bases between the germline ends. The V gene's germline CDR1 is MNHNS and CDR2 SASEGT. The CDR3 region is CASMGDTFLGQPQHF. For the CDR3, the DNA is TGTGCCAGCATGGGGGACACCTTTCTTGGACAGCCCCAGCATTTT.

The chain employs TRBV7-2 and TRBJ2-5; no definite D call. Germline V gives CDR1 SGHTA, CDR2 FQGNSA. This CDR3 has 15 residues. Trimming took off 5 bases at V and 3 bases at J, with 16 bases between the two ends. In DNA form, the CDR3 reads TGTGCCAGCAGCCCGCGGACGGTCTATAAAGAGACCCAGTACTTC. It translates to CASSPRTVYKETQYF. Full variable domain (remainder filled in from reference TRBV7-2 and TRBJ2-5): GAGVSQSPSNKVTEKGKDVELRCDPISGHTALYWYRQSLGQGLEFLIYFQGNSAPDKSGLPSDRFSAERTGGSVSTLTIQRTQQEDSAVYLCASSPRTVYKETQYFGPGTRLLVL.

This clonotype appeared a few times. V gene TRBV4-1 combines with J gene TRBJ1-6; possible D gene TRBD1, 6 bases. Trimming shortened V by 0 bases and J by 7 bases, and 13 bases separated the two germline ends. This CDR3 is 16 amino acids long. Germline CDR1 is MGHRA and CDR2 is YSYEKL. This chain's CDR3 is CASSQDGTGSNSPLHF. The CDR3 DNA sequence: TGCGCCAGCAGCCAAGATGGAACAGGGTCAAATTCACCCCTCCACTTT.

Worth noting for this clonotype: The junction departs from the called germline gene at one end, perhaps through a read error. The chain carries TRBV5-1 and TRBJ2-3; D is uncertain. The CDR3 length is 14 residues. Germline-derived CDR1 and CDR2 are SGHRS and YFSETQ. This chain's CDR3 is CASSPQKRLDAQYF. For the CDR3, the DNA is TGCGCCAGCAGCCCGCAGAAACGGCTAGATGCGCAGTATTTT.

The chain employs TRBV6-5 and TRBJ1-2, with a tentative D call TRBD1 (6 bases). The CDR3 is 16 amino acids. Per the germline V gene, CDR1 is MNHEY and CDR2 is SVGAGI. V was pared by 6 bases and J by 4 bases, with 21 bases between. In nucleotides, the CDR3 is TGTGCCAGCAGCTATAAAAACGATGGGACACCCTATGGCTACACCTTC. It yields the protein CASSYKNDGTPYGYTF.

This clonotype came up a few times. The chain is built from TRBV5-5 and TRBJ2-7, with TRBD1 identical over 8 bases. V dropped 3 bases and J dropped 2; count of bases not matched to a gene: 7. CDR1 and CDR2 (germline): SGHKS, YYEKEE (reference sequence). CDR3 size: 15 residues. The CDR3 is CASSSLDRVAYEQYF. The CDR3 DNA follows: TGTGCCAGCAGCTCGTTGGACAGGGTTGCCTACGAGCAGTACTTC.

This clonotype was found a few times. This chain connects TRBV5-1 to TRBJ1-6, with D perhaps TRBD1 (5 bases). Trimming cost V 4 bases and J 4 bases, with 15 bases left between them. CDR1 and CDR2 from the germline V gene are SGHRS and YFSETQ. The CDR3 totals 16 residues. CDR3 DNA: TGCGCCAGCAGCCTGGGGCGGAGTGAGTATAATTCACCCCTCCACTTT. Translated: CASSLGRSEYNSPLHF.

This clonotype was counted between two and nine times. J is TRBJ2-5 and V is TRBV7-6; weak D call: TRBD1 (5 bases). The CDR3 extends over 14 amino acids. Looked up from germline, CDR1 is SGHVS and CDR2 is FNYEAQ. V lost 5 bases and J 1 base, leaving 11 bases between the germline ends. As DNA, the CDR3 is TGTGCCAGCAGCCCGTCGACAGCCCAAGAGACCCAGTACTTC. Encoded protein: CASSPSTAQETQYF. Complete variable domain (other parts from reference TRBV7-6 and TRBJ2-5): GAGVSQSPRYKVTKRGQDVALRCDPISGHVSLYWYRQALGQGPEFLTYFNYEAQQDKSGLPNDRFSAERPEGSISTLTIQRTEQRDSAMYRCASSPSTAQETQYFGPGTRLLVL.

This clonotype has a handful of counts. The J gene is TRBJ2-1, the V gene TRBV7-9; no firm D call. The CDR3 runs 15 residues. Germline V gives CDR1 SEHNR, CDR2 FQNEAQ (reference sequence). V was cut by 5 bases and J by 4 bases, with 15 bases left in between. The CDR3 reads CASSLGEAAYNEQFF. Here the CDR3 DNA reads TGTGCCAGCAGCCTCGGAGAGGCAGCTTACAATGAGCAGTTCTTC.

The V gene is TRBV5-1, the J gene TRBJ2-1; D not certain. The CDR3 is 14 amino acids. Trimming removed 3 bases at V and 10 bases at J, with 17 bases between. Germline-derived CDR1 and CDR2 are SGHRS and YFSETQ. The CDR3, as DNA: TGCGCCAGCAGCTCCCAACTCCCCCCGTGGGAGCAGTTCTTC. Amino acid sequence: CASSSQLPPWEQFF.

The gene calls are TRBV4-1 and TRBJ1-2; possibly TRBD1 for D (5 bases). CDR3 length: 16 residues. CDR1 and CDR2 (germline): MGHRA, YSYEKL. Trimming cost V 2 bases and J 7 bases, with 20 bases left between them. The CDR3 spells CASSQTGTGGKGGYTF. CDR3 sequence (DNA): TGCGCCAGCAGCCAAACCGGGACGGGGGGTAAAGGTGGCTACACCTTC.

The V and J genes are TRBV4-1 and TRBJ1-2; D unclear. Germline V gene sequence: CDR1 MGHRA, CDR2 YSYEKL. Trimming pared 0 bases from V and 5 bases from J, leaving 19 bases between. The CDR3 runs 17 residues. CDR3 coding DNA: TGCGCCAGCAGCCAAGATCCCTCCCTCCTCAACCTTTATGGCTACACCTTC. It is translated as CASSQDPSLLNLYGYTF.